Listed below are T cell receptor beta chains from one sample, sequenced in a study of blood T cells in healthy people across ages. From the 5' RACE reads, TCRdb called clonotypes with MiXCR, one entry per CDR3 protein. The top ten hold about an eighth of the sample, which has 850,000 to 1,000,000 distinct CDR3 sequences, about 48% seen once. The sample comprised blood. The receptors come from a man aged 25 to 45 in good health. CDR3s include the opening cysteine and the closing phenylalanine or tryptophan. D genes are given only for firm matches. Size tells how often a clone was seen (once, few, many) or the class of an expanded clone, and some rows leave it out.

d_gene	abundance	j_gene	v_gene	CDR3aa	CDR3nt
.	few	TRBJ2-7	TRBV5-1	CASRYREVTTYEQYF	TGCGCCAGCCGGTACAGGGAAGTTACTACCTACGAGCAGTACTTC
.	.	TRBJ1-3	TRBV4-1	CASSQDARPNSGNTIYF	TGCGCCAGCAGCCAAGATGCGCGGCCCAACTCTGGAAACACCATATATTTT
.	few	TRBJ1-6	TRBV28	CASNFLVTVGSPLHF	TGTGCCAGCAATTTTCTTGTTACAGTGGGATCACCCCTCCACTTT
.	.	TRBJ2-3	TRBV20-1	CRATSSTDTQYF	TGCAGGGCAACCAGTAGCACAGATACGCAGTATTTT
.	.	TRBJ2-2	TRBV9	CASSVGYYTGELFF	TGTGCCAGCAGCGTAGGGTACTACACCGGGGAGCTGTTTTTT
TRBD1	.	TRBJ1-5	TRBV29-1	CSVGERGPNQPQHF	TGCAGCGTTGGGGAGAGGGGGCCTAATCAGCCCCAGCATTTT
TRBD2	.	TRBJ2-1	TRBV12-3/TRBV12-4	CASSSISGGANNEQFF	TGTGCCAGCAGTTCCATTAGCGGGGGCGCGAACAATGAGCAGTTCTTC
.	.	TRBJ1-1	TRBV7-9	CASSRTSNTEAFF	TGTGCCAGCAGCCGGACTTCGAACACTGAAGCTTTCTTT
.	.	TRBJ1-1	TRBV12-3/TRBV12-4	CASTLDGDTEAFF	TGTGCCAGCACCCTCGACGGGGACACTGAAGCTTTCTTT
TRBD2	.	TRBJ2-7	TRBV20-1	CSAKAGTSGGLGQYF	TGCAGTGCTAAGGCCGGGACTAGCGGGGGTTTAGGGCAGTACTTC
TRBD1	.	TRBJ2-7	TRBV28	CASTTGGGPPEEQYF	TGTGCCAGCACGACAGGGGGGGGGCCTCCTGAGGAGCAGTACTTC
.	.	TRBJ2-7	TRBV3-1	CASSQGTSLSYEQYF	TGTGCCAGCAGCCAAGGTACGTCCCTCTCCTACGAGCAGTACTTC
.	.	TRBJ2-3	TRBV7-2	CASSVERWRDTQYF	TGTGCCAGCAGCGTAGAGAGGTGGAGGGATACGCAGTATTTT
TRBD2	.	TRBJ2-7	TRBV20-1	CSASPTSGGRYEQYF	TGCAGTGCTAGTCCCACTAGCGGGGGCCGGTACGAGCAGTACTTC
.	.	TRBJ2-5	TRBV4-3	CASSQGTGSWETQYF	TGCGCCAGCAGCCAGGGTACGGGGTCATGGGAGACCCAGTACTTC
.	.	TRBJ2-5	TRBV7-9	CASSLDRNKETQYF	TGTGCCAGCAGCCTCGACAGGAACAAAGAGACCCAGTACTTC
.	.	TRBJ2-5	TRBV12-3/TRBV12-4	CASSLPGTDETQYF	TGTGCCAGCAGTTTACCCGGGACTGATGAGACCCAGTACTTC
TRBD2	.	TRBJ2-1	TRBV10-3	CAGRLDSGGGTNEQFF	TGTGCCGGCCGACTGGATAGCGGGGGGGGGACAAATGAGCAGTTCTTC
TRBD1	few	TRBJ1-2	TRBV5-5	CASSLYGTANYGYTF	TGTGCCAGCAGCTTGTACGGGACAGCGAACTATGGCTACACCTTC
.	.	TRBJ1-1	TRBV6-5	CASSYAGVGEAFF	TGTGCCAGTAGTTACGCAGGGGTGGGTGAAGCTTTCTTT
.	.	TRBJ2-5	TRBV28	CASSPLQGPQETQYF	TGTGCCAGCAGTCCCCTACAGGGACCCCAAGAGACCCAGTACTTC
.	.	TRBJ2-5	TRBV6-6	CASTRNQETQYF	TGTGCCAGCACCCGGAACCAAGAGACCCAGTACTTC
TRBD2	few	TRBJ2-1	TRBV5-6	CASSLPGAGGSSEFF	TGTGCCAGCAGCCTCCCCGGAGCGGGGGGGAGTTCGGAGTTCTTC
TRBD2	.	TRBJ2-7	TRBV20-1	CSARQGGREQYF	TGCAGTGCTAGACAGGGAGGGCGCGAGCAGTACTTC
TRBD1	.	TRBJ1-2	TRBV7-9	CASTFARTGDYGYTF	TGTGCCAGCACTTTTGCCAGGACAGGGGACTATGGCTACACCTTC
TRBD1	.	TRBJ1-3	TRBV7-2	CASSTGVGNTIYF	TGTGCCAGCAGCACAGGGGTTGGAAACACCATATATTTT
.	few	TRBJ2-3	TRBV7-2	CASSLGSRSGTDTQYF	TGTGCCAGCAGCTTAGGAAGCAGGTCAGGAACAGATACGCAGTATTTT
.	few	TRBJ2-7	TRBV6-2/TRBV6-3	CASRIEGGRDYEQYF	TGTGCCAGCAGGATAGAGGGTGGACGGGACTACGAGCAGTACTTC
.	.	TRBJ1-1	TRBV29-1	CSVSSQVHTEAFF	TGCAGCGTGAGCTCGCAGGTTCACACTGAAGCTTTCTTT
.	.	TRBJ2-3	TRBV7-2	CASGQRADTQYF	TGTGCCAGCGGACAGCGCGCAGATACGCAGTATTTT
.	.	TRBJ2-3	TRBV7-2	CASTIAPHTDTQYF	TGTGCCAGCACCATAGCACCCCACACAGATACGCAGTATTTT
TRBD2	.	TRBJ2-3	TRBV27	CASSLEAGGHTDTQYF	TGTGCCAGCAGTTTGGAGGCGGGGGGGCACACAGATACGCAGTATTTT
.	.	TRBJ2-2	TRBV7-3	CASSLNAGGELFF	TGTGCCAGCAGCTTAAACGCAGGGGGGGAGCTGTTTTTT
.	once	TRBJ2-7	TRBV28	CASTSARTYYEQYF	TGTGCCAGCACCTCGGCCAGAACATACTACGAGCAGTACTTC
.	many	TRBJ1-2	TRBV29-1	CSIYDGYGYTF	TGCAGCATTTACGATGGCTATGGCTACACCTTC
TRBD1	few	TRBJ2-7	TRBV7-7	CASSPTRTGTEQYF	TGTGCTAGCAGCCCTACAAGGACAGGGACCGAGCAGTACTTC
TRBD1	.	TRBJ2-7	TRBV25-1	CASSGDRVVYEQYF	TGTGCCAGCAGTGGTGACAGGGTGGTGTACGAGCAGTACTTC
.	.	TRBJ2-1	TRBV12-3/TRBV12-4	CASSAVGELYNEQFF	TGTGCCAGCAGCGCCGTAGGGGAACTATACAATGAGCAGTTCTTC